A selection of T cell receptor beta chains follows, all from one sample in a study of T cell responses to AZD1222 COVID-19 vaccine. Assay: immunoSEQ multiplex PCR; the TCRdb copy retains only in-frame clones and omits some. Of some 120,000 clones detected, about nine tenths appear once; the ten largest clones hold 7.2%. This specimen consisted of peripheral blood, obtained on day 0 of AZD1222 vaccination. The receptors originated from an adult in good health. CDR3s include the opening cysteine and the closing phenylalanine or tryptophan. Fields, in order: V gene, CDR3 protein.

>TRBV12-5
CASALTSGIGNEQFF
>TRBV6-5
CASSYSAGVIGYTF
>TRBV19
CACNRGPSGANVLTF
>TRBV27
CASSLSTGPNEQFF
>TRBV9
CASSNRGTGGLSEKLFF
>TRBV14
CASDREYGNTIYF
>TRBV11-2
CASSLVASGSYTDTQYF
>TRBV30
CAWSERRDSPLHF
>TRBV28
CASRLGQGGEQYF
>TRBV4-1
CASSPGQGAVYEQYF
>TRBV7-2
CASSLVPGAGNTIYF
>TRBV28
CASSSPSRSHEQYF
>TRBV4-1
CASSRAIVATQYF
>TRBV13
CASSSGGIGTQYF
>TRBV5-1
CASSLTGGVTEAFF
>TRBV5-1
CASSGLVEETQYF
>TRBV10-1
CASSERASGDSYNEQFF
>TRBV11-2
CASSPIGGRTYEQYF
>TRBV7-6
CASSLRAEGRDGYTF
>TRBV7-2
CASSTDSTNTGELFF
>TRBV24-1
CATSAGNGRPQHF
>TRBV4-3
CASSPGRGSGANVLTF
>TRBV7-9
CASRPGGTNTEAFF
>TRBV11-2
CASSPRGTGGGGGYTF
>TRBV7-2
CASSLGPLEKLFF
>TRBV18
CASSPSVESREKLFF
>TRBV2
CASNRDGYTGELFF
>TRBV27
CASSLSIGGEQYF
>TRBV9
CASSRPSGRLTDTQYF
>TRBV5-4
CASSPGGRPNEKLFF
>TRBV10-2
CASSEETSGNDEQFF
>TRBV25-1
CASGARGAGNTIYF
>TRBV6-5
CASGGRSDQGLFF
>TRBV3-1/TRBV3-2
CASSRVDRPTLEQYF
>TRBV10-3
CAISGQGVNSPLHF
>TRBV6-5
CASSYLLAGSNEQFF
>TRBV15
CATSTLGGVGGEKLFF
>TRBV24-1
CATSDPFGRRTDTQYF
>TRBV30
CAWSGQGHQPQHF
>TRBV7-8
CASSLTWGGTNEKLFF
>TRBV19
CASSIANRYNEQFF